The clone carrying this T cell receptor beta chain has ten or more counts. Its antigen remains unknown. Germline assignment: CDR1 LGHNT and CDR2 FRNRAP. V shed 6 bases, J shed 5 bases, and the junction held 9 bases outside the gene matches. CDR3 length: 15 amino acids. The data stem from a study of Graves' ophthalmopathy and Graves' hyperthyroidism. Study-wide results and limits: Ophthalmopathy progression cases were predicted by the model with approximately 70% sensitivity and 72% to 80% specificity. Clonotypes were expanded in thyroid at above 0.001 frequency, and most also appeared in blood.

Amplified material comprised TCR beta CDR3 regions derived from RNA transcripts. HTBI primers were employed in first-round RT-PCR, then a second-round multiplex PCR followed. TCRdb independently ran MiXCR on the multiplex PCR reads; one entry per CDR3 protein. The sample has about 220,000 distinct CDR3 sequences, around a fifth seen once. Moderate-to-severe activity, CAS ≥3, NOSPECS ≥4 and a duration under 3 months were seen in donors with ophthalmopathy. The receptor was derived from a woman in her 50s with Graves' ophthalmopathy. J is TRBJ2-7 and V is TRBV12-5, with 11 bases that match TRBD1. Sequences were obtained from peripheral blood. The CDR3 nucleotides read TGTGCTAGTGGCGCCCCAGGGACAGGGGGGGACGAGCAGTACTTC. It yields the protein CASGAPGTGGDEQYF.